This is a list of T cell receptor beta chains from one sample in a study of T cells in localized non-small cell lung cancer. The assay was immunoSEQ multiplex PCR, and TCRdb's table has in-frame clones only and misses some. The sample shows tens of thousands of clones, about 88% of them seen only once. This specimen was peripheral blood, taken before any cancer treatment. These receptors all come from a woman aged 18-49 years with stage III lung adenocarcinoma. The CDR3 runs from the conserved cysteine through the conserved F or W. D genes are given only for firm matches. A row's size may be missing; if present it is once, few, many or a size class.

abundance	v_gene	j_gene	d_gene	len	CDR3aa	CDR3nt
NA	TRBV18	TRBJ1-3	NA	11	CASSPGDVIYF	TGTGCCAGCTCACCGGGGGACGTCATATATTTT
once	TRBV5-1	TRBJ2-1	NA	13	CASSFGGNNEQFF	TGCGCCAGCAGCTTTGGGGGGAACAATGAGCAGTTCTTC
once	TRBV10-3	TRBJ1-4	TRBD1	14	CATSGTGEGEKLFF	TGTGCCACCTCCGGGACAGGGGAGGGTGAAAAACTGTTTTTT
NA	TRBV7-8	TRBJ2-1	NA	14	CASSWDEVYNEQFF	TGTGCCAGCAGCTGGGATGAGGTCTACAATGAGCAGTTCTTC
NA	TRBV10-3	TRBJ2-2	NA	16	CAISDLAREGTGELFF	TGTGCCATCAGTGACCTAGCCAGGGAAGGCACCGGGGAGCTGTTTTTT
NA	TRBV7-3	TRBJ1-1	NA	15	CASSPTAGANTEAFF	TGTGCCAGCAGCCCAACGGCAGGGGCGAACACTGAAGCTTTCTTT
NA	TRBV12-5	TRBJ2-7	TRBD2	14	CASGPRGGIYEQYF	TGTGCTAGTGGTCCTCGGGGAGGGATCTACGAGCAGTACTTC
NA	TRBV29-1	TRBJ2-2	TRBD1	14	CSVPGQGGSGELFF	TGCAGCGTACCGGGACAGGGAGGATCCGGGGAGCTGTTTTTT
NA	TRBV2	TRBJ2-1	NA	11	CASREGREQFF	TGTGCCAGCAGGGAGGGGCGTGAGCAGTTCTTC
NA	TRBV6-5	TRBJ1-2	NA	13	CASTLKANYGYTF	TGTGCCAGCACCCTGAAGGCTAACTATGGCTACACCTTC
NA	TRBV6-6	TRBJ1-1	NA	13	CASSHSRGPEAFF	TGTGCCAGCAGCCACTCGAGGGGCCCTGAAGCTTTCTTT
NA	TRBV6-5	TRBJ2-6	NA	15	CASRPSRTGANVLTF	TGTGCCAGCAGGCCAAGTAGGACTGGGGCCAACGTCCTGACTTTC
few	TRBV2	TRBJ1-4	TRBD1	12	CASTQGVEKLFF	TGTGCCAGCACACAGGGGGTTGAAAAACTGTTTTTT
NA	TRBV7-3	TRBJ2-1	NA	16	CASSSLVQGGYNEQFF	TGTGCCAGCAGCTCCCTCGTCCAGGGGGGGTACAATGAGCAGTTCTTC
once	TRBV29-1	TRBJ1-2	TRBD1	14	CSVEGQGGTYGYTF	TGCAGCGTGGAAGGACAGGGGGGTACATATGGCTACACCTTC
NA	TRBV5-1	TRBJ1-2	NA	15	CASSLTGTEAYGYTF	TGCGCCAGCAGCCTAACCGGGACCGAGGCCTATGGCTACACCTTC
NA	TRBV5-6	TRBJ2-1	NA	12	CASSLEGDEQFF	TGTGCCAGCAGCTTGGAAGGGGATGAGCAGTTCTTC
NA	TRBV7-2	TRBJ1-4	NA	15	CASSLAGGGDEKLFF	TGTGCCAGCAGCTTAGCGGGCGGCGGGGATGAAAAACTGTTTTTT
NA	TRBV13	TRBJ2-5	NA	13	CASTWGAGETQYF	TGTGCCAGCACTTGGGGGGCCGGGGAGACCCAGTACTTC
NA	TRBV18	TRBJ2-7	NA	12	CASSPELGEQYF	TGTGCCAGCTCACCAGAACTTGGCGAGCAGTACTTC
NA	TRBV11-2	TRBJ1-5	TRBD1	14	CASSPDRVNQPQHF	TGTGCCAGCAGCCCCGACAGGGTCAATCAGCCCCAGCATTTT
NA	TRBV4-1	TRBJ2-5	TRBD1	16	CASSQVTTGSLETQYF	TGCGCCAGCAGCCAAGTCACGACAGGGAGTTTGGAGACCCAGTACTTC
NA	TRBV6-5	TRBJ2-1	TRBD2	15	CASSPRTSGYNEQFF	TGTGCCAGCAGCCCCCGGACTAGCGGTTACAATGAGCAGTTCTTC